The 12 T cell receptor beta chains below all came from one sample that was sequenced in a study of control samples from healthy donors and cancer patients. Sequencing used immunoSEQ multiplex PCR; TCRdb keeps in-frame clones, though not all of them. The repertoire consists of about 76,000 clones, with 89% occurring once and the leading ten covering about 9.5%. Sequencing was carried out using PBMCs. These receptor sequences come from a woman aged 45-59 years with colorectal cancer.

The J gene is TRBJ2-2, the V gene TRBV5-1, with D uncertain. The CDR3 spans 14 residues. V lost 0 bases to trimming and J lost 3 bases, with 6 bases between them. CDR1 and CDR2 (germline): SGHRS, YFSETQ. The DNA of the CDR3 is TGCGCCAGCAGCTTGGACGGAGACACCGGGGAGCTGTTTTTT. Amino acids: CASSLDGDTGELFF.

The chain carries TRBV19 and TRBJ1-1, with no clear D. The CDR3 extends over 14 amino acids. Germline values: CDR1 LNHDA, CDR2 SQIVND (reference sequence). The germline V and J ends were trimmed by 1 base and 8 bases, with 14 bases remaining between them. Here the CDR3 DNA reads TGTGCCAGTAGTATAGGAGTGGCCGAGTTCGAAGCTTTCTTT. Its translation: CASSIGVAEFEAFF.

V gene TRBV5-6 combines with J gene TRBJ2-4; D might be TRBD1 (6 bases). CDR3 length equals 14 residues. Per the germline V gene, CDR1 is SGHDT and CDR2 is YYEEEE. Trimming removed 6 bases from V and 1 base from J, with 11 bases in between. CDR3 region: CASTLGAAKNIQYF. The CDR3 region has the DNA TGTGCCAGCACTTTGGGGGCGGCCAAAAACATTCAGTACTTC.

This clone occurred a few times. This chain links TRBV30 with TRBJ1-1; perhaps TRBD1 as D (6 bases). Germline CDR1 is GTSNPN and CDR2 is SVGIG (reference sequence). The V end was cut by 5 bases, the J end by 0 bases, with 16 bases between. The CDR3 consists of 15 residues. The CDR3: CAWERGGGMNTEAFF. The DNA for the CDR3 is TGTGCCTGGGAGCGCGGAGGGGGGATGAACACTGAAGCTTTCTTT.

The genes are TRBV19 and TRBJ1-1, with no clear D. Trimming removed 7 bases at V and 4 bases at J, with 7 bases between. This CDR3 is 11 amino acids long. Germline CDR1 reads LNHDA; CDR2 reads SQIVND (reference sequence). This chain's CDR3 is CASKWGTEAFF. The DNA of the CDR3 is TGTGCCAGTAAATGGGGCACTGAAGCTTTCTTT.

This chain uses TRBV6-5 with TRBJ1-5; tentatively, D is TRBD1 (6 bases). CDR3 size: 15 residues. Deletions cut 0 bases from V and 5 bases from J, with 11 bases between. Germline CDR1 is MNHEY and CDR2 is SVGAGI. The CDR3 here is CASSYSRGEDQPQHF. The CDR3 DNA is TGTGCCAGCAGTTACTCGAGGGGGGAGGATCAGCCCCAGCATTTT.

This rearrangement joins TRBV3-1 (or the pseudogene TRBV3-2) to TRBJ2-3; D perhaps matches TRBD2 (7 bases). This CDR3 has 17 amino acids. Per the germline V gene, CDR1 is LGHDT and CDR2 is YNNKEL (reference sequence). V was shortened by 1 base and J by 2 bases, with 16 bases between the two germline ends. CDR3 amino acids: CASSQVFLRGPTDTQYF. The CDR3 region has the DNA TGTGCCAGCAGCCAAGTTTTTTTGCGGGGGCCCACAGATACGCAGTATTTT.

This clone was detected once. The rearrangement uses TRBV10-3 and TRBJ1-2; 10 nucleotides line up with TRBD1. The germline gives CDR1 ENHRY, CDR2 SYGVKD. This CDR3 is built from 14 residues. The trim removed 8 bases at V and 6 bases at J, leaving 9 bases unmatched. The CDR3, as DNA: TGTGCCATCCAATTCGGACAGGGGGTTGATGGCTACACCTTC. This translates into CAIQFGQGVDGYTF.

V is TRBV25-1 and J is TRBJ2-3; 7 bases align to TRBD1. Germline V gene lookup returns CDR1 MGHDK and CDR2 SYGVNS. Unmatched junction bases numbered 7, after V lost 5 bases and J lost 2 bases. The CDR3 is made up of 15 amino acids. CDR3 residues: CASSRQGPNTDTQYF. Written as DNA, the CDR3 is TGTGCCAGCAGTAGACAGGGACCCAACACAGATACGCAGTATTTT.

The chain joins TRBV10-3 to TRBJ2-2; D is possibly TRBD1 or TRBD2 (5 bases each). CDR1 is ENHRY and CDR2 is SYGVKD in the germline V gene. Between the trimmed V and J ends, which lost 3 bases and 6 bases, there was a span of 8 bases. This CDR3 region has 13 residues. CDR3 sequence (DNA): TGTGCCATCAGTGAAAGGGACCCCGGGGAGCTGTTTTTT. Translation gives CAISERDPGELFF.

This chain connects TRBV28 to TRBJ1-1; 7 bases map to TRBD1. Germline trimming cut 7 bases from V and 1 base from J; bases unmatched to any gene: 9. The germline V gene encodes CDR1 MDHEN and CDR2 SYDVKM. The CDR3 extends over 15 amino acids. CDR3 region: CASKSPGQANTEAFF. The CDR3 coding sequence is TGTGCCAGCAAATCCCCTGGACAGGCGAACACTGAAGCTTTCTTT.

The rearrangement joins TRBV15 to TRBJ1-5, with D possibly being TRBD1 (5 bases). This CDR3 region has 16 residues. Trimming cost V 1 base and J 2 bases, with 12 bases left between them. The germline V gene has CDR1 LNHNV and CDR2 YYDKDF (reference sequence). The CDR3 loop reads CATSRGWGGGNQPQHF. CDR3 coding DNA: TGTGCCACCAGCAGAGGGTGGGGGGGAGGCAATCAGCCCCAGCATTTT.